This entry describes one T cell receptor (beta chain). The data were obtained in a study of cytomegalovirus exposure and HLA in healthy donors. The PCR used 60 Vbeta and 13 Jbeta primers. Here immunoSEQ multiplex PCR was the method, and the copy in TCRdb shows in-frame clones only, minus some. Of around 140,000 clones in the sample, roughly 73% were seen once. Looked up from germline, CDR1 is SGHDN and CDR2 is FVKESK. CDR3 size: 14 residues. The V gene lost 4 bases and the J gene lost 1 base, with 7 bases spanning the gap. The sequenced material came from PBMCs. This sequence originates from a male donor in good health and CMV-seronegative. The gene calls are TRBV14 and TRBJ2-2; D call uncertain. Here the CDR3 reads CASSLLMNTGELFF. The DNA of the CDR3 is TGTGCCAGCAGCCTTTTAATGAACACCGGGGAGCTGTTTTTT.